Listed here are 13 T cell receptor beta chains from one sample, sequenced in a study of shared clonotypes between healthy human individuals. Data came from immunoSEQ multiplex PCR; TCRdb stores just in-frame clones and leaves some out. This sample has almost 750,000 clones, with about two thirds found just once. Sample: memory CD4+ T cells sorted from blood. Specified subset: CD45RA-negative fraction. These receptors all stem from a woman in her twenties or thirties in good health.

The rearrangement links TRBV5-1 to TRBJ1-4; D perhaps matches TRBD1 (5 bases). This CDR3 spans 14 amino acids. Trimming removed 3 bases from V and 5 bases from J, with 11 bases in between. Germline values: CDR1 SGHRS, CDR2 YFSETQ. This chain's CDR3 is CASSSGTVNEKLFF. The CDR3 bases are TGCGCCAGCAGCTCCGGGACGGTCAATGAAAAACTGTTTTTT.

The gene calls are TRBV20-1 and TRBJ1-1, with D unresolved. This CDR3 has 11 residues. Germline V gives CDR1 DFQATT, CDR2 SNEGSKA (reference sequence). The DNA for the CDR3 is TGCAGCGGGGAGGGGAACACTGAAGCTTTCTTT. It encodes CSGEGNTEAFF.

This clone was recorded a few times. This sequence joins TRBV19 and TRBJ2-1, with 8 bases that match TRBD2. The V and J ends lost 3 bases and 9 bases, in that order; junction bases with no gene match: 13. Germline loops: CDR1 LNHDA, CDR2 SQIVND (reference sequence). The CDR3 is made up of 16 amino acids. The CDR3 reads CASSIGLARGRSEQFF. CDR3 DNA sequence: TGTGCCAGTAGTATCGGACTAGCCAGGGGAAGAAGTGAGCAGTTCTTC.

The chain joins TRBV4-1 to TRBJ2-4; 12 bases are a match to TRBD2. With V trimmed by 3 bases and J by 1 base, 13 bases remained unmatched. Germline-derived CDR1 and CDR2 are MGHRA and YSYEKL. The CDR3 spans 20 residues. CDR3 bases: TGCGCCAGCAGCCACCTAGCGGGAGGGCCTTCGGTACGGGCCAAAAACATTCAGTACTTC. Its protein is CASSHLAGGPSVRAKNIQYF.

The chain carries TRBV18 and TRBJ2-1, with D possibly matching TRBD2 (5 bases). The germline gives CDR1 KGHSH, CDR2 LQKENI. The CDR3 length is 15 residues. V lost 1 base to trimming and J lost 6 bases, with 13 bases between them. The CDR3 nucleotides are TGTGCCAGCTCACCACTCTCCCCGGGAATCAATGAGCAGTTCTTC. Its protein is CASSPLSPGINEQFF.

CDR3 coding DNA: TGCGCCAGCAGCTTAGCGGGAGTTTTGGAGACCCAGTACTTC. Translating it yields CASSLAGVLETQYF. The chain recombines TRBV5-1 with TRBJ2-5; 8 bases map to TRBD2. There are 14 residues in the CDR3. Germline V CDR1 and CDR2: SGHRS, YFSETQ. J gave up 5 bases and V 2 bases, and 5 bases lay outside the gene matches.

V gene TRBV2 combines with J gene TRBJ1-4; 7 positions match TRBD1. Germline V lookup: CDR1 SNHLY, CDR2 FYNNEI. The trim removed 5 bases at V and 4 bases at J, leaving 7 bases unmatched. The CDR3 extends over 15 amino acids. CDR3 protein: CASSRSTGRNEKLFF. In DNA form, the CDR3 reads TGTGCCAGCAGTCGTTCGACAGGGCGTAATGAAAAACTGTTTTTT.

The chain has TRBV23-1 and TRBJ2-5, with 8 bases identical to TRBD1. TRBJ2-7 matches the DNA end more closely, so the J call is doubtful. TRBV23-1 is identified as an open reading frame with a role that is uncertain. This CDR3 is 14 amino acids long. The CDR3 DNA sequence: TGCGCCAGCGGGGGGACAGGCGACTCCTACGAGCAGTACTTC. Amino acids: CASGGTGDSYEQYF.

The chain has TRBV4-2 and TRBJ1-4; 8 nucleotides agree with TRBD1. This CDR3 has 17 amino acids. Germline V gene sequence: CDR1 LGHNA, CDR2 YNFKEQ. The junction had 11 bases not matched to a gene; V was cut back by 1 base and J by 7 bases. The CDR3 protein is CASSQAISGQGGEKLFF. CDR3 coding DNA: TGTGCCAGCAGCCAAGCCATTTCAGGACAGGGTGGTGAAAAACTGTTTTTT.

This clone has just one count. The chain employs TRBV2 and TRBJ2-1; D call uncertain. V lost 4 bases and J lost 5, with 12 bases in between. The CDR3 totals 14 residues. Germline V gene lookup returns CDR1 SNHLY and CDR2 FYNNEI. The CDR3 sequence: CASSVRVVDNEQFF. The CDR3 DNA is TGTGCCAGCAGTGTAAGGGTCGTCGACAATGAGCAGTTCTTC.

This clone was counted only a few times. CDR3 residues: CASSFRASTEKLFF. The DNA of the CDR3 is TGCGCCAGCAGCTTCAGGGCCTCAACTGAAAAACTGTTTTTT. The rearrangement joins TRBV5-1 to TRBJ1-4, with D tentatively TRBD1 (5 bases). CDR1 SGHRS and CDR2 YFSETQ come from the germline V gene. The V and J ends lost 2 bases and 7 bases respectively, with 12 bases between them. The CDR3 length is 14 residues. The full variable domain, its missing parts supplied by reference TRBV5-1 and TRBJ1-4, is KAGVTQTPRYLIKTRGQQVTLSCSPISGHRSVSWYQQTPGQGLQFLFEYFSETQRNKGNFPGRFSGRQFSNSRSEMNVSTLELGDSALYLCASSFRASTEKLFFGSGTQLSVL.

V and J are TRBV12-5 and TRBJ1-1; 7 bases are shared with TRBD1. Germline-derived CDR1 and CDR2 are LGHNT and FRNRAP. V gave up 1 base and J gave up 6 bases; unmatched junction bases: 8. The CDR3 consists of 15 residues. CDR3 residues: CASGLEEGAKSEAFF. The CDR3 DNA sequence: TGTGCTAGTGGTTTGGAGGAGGGGGCGAAGTCTGAAGCTTTCTTT.

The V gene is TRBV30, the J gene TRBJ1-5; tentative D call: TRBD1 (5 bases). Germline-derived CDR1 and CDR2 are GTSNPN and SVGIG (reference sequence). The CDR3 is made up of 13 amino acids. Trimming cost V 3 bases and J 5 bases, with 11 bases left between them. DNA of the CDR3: TGTGCCTGGAGCAATGGGGGGGATCAGCCCCAGCATTTT. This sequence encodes CAWSNGGDQPQHF.